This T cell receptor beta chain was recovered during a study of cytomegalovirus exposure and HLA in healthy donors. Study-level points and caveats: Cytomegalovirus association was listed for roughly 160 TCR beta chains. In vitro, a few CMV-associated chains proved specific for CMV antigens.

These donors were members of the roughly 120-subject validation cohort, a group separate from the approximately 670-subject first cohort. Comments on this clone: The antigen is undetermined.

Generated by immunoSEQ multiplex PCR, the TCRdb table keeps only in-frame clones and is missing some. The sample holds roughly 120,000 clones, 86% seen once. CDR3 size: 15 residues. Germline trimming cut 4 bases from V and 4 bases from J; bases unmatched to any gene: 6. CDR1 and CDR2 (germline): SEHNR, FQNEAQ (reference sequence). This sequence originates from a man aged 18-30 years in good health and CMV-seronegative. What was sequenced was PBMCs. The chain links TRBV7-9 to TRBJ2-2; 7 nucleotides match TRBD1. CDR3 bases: TGTGCCAGCAGCTCGGGGACAGTAGCCACCGGGGAGCTGTTTTTT. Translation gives CASSSGTVATGELFF.